This TCR beta chain was retrieved from a study of CD8 T cells in Susac syndrome. The RNA input was roughly 0.45 to 1 ug, and it was reverse transcribed with random hexamers. TCRdb re-called the immunoSEQ multiplex PCR reads through MiXCR, storing one row per CDR3 protein. The sample consists of about 160,000 distinct CDR3 sequences, 93% of them appearing once. The sequenced material came from CD4+ T cells from PBMCs. This TCR was sampled from a human donor in good health.

The CDR3 nucleotides are TGTGCCTGGGTGAGCCGGGACAGGGGAGGAAATGAGCAGTTCTTC. Its translation is CAWVSRDRGGNEQFF. The rearrangement uses TRBV30 and TRBJ2-1, with TRBD1 identical over 10 bases. Germline trimming cut 5 bases from V and 7 bases from J; bases unmatched to any gene: 11. Per the germline V gene, CDR1 is GTSNPN and CDR2 is SVGIG (reference sequence). The CDR3 length is 15 residues.